This T cell receptor beta chain was recovered during a study of memory CD4+ T cells and cytomegalovirus serostatus. In the study overall: Healthy Belgian adult donors included several CMV-positive and about two dozen CMV-negative people. Notes on the study in general: A US-trained random forest predicted CMV serostatus with median AUC approximately 0.9.

The sort gate was single viable CD3+CD4+CD8-CD45RO+ cells for memory CD4+ T cells. After thawing, CD4+ T cells were positively selected. Of note for this clone: Its antigen is not known.

Sequencing was performed with immunoSEQ multiplex PCR; in TCRdb, only in-frame clones are kept and a portion is missing. This sample yields around 62,000 clones, of which approximately 80% are seen a single time; approximately 4.5% belongs to the top ten. The sequenced sample consisted of memory CD4+ T cells from blood. The origin of this receptor is an adult in good health and CMV-seropositive.

The CDR3 DNA sequence: TGTGCCAGCAGTGATTTTCGAAGGGATGAAGCTTTCTTT. Translating it yields CASSDFRRDEAFF. The chain combines TRBV6-1 with TRBJ1-1; D is unresolved. V gave up 3 bases and J gave up 7 bases, with 12 bases separating them. This CDR3 spans 13 amino acids. The germline gives CDR1 MNHNS, CDR2 SASEGT.